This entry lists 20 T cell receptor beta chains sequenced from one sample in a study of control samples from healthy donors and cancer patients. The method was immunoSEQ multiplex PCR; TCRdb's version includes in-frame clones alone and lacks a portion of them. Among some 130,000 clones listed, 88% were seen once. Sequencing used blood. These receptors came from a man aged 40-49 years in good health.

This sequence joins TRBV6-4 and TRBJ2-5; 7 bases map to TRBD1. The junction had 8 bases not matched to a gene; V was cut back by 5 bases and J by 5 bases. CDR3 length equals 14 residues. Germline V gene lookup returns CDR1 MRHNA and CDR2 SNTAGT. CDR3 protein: CASSKTGQGETQYF. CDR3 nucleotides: TGTGCCAGCAGTAAGACAGGGCAGGGGGAGACCCAGTACTTC.

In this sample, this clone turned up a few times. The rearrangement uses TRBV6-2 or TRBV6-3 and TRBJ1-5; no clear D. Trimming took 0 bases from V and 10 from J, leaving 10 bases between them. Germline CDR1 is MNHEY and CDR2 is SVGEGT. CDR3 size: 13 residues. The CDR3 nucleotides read TGTGCCAGCAGTTACTCGAATCGGGAACCCCAGCATTTT. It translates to CASSYSNREPQHF.

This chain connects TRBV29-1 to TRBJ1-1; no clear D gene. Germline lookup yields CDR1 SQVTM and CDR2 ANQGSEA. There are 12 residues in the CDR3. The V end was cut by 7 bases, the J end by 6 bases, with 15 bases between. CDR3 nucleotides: TGCAGCGCCCTACATGGGCATTCTGAAGCTTTCTTT. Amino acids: CSALHGHSEAFF.

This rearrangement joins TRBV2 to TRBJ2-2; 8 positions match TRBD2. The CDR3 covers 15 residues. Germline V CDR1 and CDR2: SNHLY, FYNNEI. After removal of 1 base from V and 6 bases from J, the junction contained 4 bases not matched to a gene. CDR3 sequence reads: CASSEGAGGAGELFF. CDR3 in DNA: TGTGCCAGCAGTGAAGGGGCGGGGGGAGCCGGGGAGCTGTTTTTT.

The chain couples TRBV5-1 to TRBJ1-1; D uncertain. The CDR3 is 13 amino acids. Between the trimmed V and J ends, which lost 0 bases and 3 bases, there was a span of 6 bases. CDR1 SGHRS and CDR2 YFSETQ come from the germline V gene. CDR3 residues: CASSLVQYTEAFF. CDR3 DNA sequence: TGCGCCAGCAGCTTGGTCCAGTACACTGAAGCTTTCTTT. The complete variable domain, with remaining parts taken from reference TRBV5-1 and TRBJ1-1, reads KAGVTQTPRYLIKTRGQQVTLSCSPISGHRSVSWYQQTPGQGLQFLFEYFSETQRNKGNFPGRFSGRQFSNSRSEMNVSTLELGDSALYLCASSLVQYTEAFFGQGTRLTVV.

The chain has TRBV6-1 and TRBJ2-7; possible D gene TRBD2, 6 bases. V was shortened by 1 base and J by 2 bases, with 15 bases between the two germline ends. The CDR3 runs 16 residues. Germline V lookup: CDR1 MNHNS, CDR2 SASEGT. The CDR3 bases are TGTGCCAGCAGTGAAGGAGGTTGGGGAGGCCCCTACGAGCAGTACTTC. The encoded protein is CASSEGGWGGPYEQYF.

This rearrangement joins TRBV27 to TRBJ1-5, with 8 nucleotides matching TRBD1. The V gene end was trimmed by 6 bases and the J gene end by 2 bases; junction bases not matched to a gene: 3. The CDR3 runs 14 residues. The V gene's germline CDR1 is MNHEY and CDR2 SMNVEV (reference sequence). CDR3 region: CASSPDRGNQPQHF. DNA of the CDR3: TGTGCCAGCAGCCCGGACAGGGGCAATCAGCCCCAGCATTTT.

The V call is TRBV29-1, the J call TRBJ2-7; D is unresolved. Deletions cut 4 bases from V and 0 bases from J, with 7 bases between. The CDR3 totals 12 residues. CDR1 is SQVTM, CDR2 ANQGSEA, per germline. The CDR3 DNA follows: TGCAGCGTTGGGACGGACTCCTACGAGCAGTACTTC. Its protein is CSVGTDSYEQYF.

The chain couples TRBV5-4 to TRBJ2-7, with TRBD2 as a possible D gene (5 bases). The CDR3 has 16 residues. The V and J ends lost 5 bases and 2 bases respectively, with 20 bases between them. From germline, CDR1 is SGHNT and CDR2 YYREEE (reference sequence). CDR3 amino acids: CASSPLGGSRPYEQYF. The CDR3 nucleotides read TGTGCCAGCAGTCCCTTAGGTGGGAGCCGCCCCTACGAGCAGTACTTC.

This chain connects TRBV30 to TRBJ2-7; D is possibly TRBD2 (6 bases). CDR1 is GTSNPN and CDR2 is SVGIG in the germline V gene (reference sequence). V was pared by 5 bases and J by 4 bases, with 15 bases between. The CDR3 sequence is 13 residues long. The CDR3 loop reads CAWGRRGFYEQYF. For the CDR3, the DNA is TGTGCCTGGGGGAGGAGGGGTTTTTACGAGCAGTACTTC.

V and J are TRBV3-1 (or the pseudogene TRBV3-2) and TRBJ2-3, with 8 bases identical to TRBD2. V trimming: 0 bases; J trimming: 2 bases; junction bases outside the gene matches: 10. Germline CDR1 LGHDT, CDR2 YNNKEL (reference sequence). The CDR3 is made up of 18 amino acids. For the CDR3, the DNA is TGTGCCAGCAGCCAAGATCTCCCGGGGGGGCGGAACACAGATACGCAGTATTTT. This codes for CASSQDLPGGRNTDTQYF.

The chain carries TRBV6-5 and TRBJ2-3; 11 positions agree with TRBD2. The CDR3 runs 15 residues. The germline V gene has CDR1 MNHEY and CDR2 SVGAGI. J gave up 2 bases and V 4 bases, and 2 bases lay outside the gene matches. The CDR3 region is CASSSSGGITDTQYF. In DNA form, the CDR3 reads TGTGCCAGCAGTTCTAGCGGGGGGATCACAGATACGCAGTATTTT.

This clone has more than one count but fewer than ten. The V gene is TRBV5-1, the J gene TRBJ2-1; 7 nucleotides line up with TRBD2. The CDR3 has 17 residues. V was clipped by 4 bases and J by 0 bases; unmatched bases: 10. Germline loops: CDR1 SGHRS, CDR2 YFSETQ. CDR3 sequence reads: CASSRSWRTSSYNEQFF. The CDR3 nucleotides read TGCGCCAGCAGCCGGTCCTGGCGGACTAGCTCCTACAATGAGCAGTTCTTC.

The CDR3 reads CATTPGRHDGYTF. The DNA for the CDR3 is TGTGCCACAACCCCGGGGCGACACGATGGCTACACCTTC. J is TRBJ1-2 and V is TRBV6-5; tentatively, D is TRBD1 (5 bases). Germline CDR1 is MNHEY and CDR2 is SVGAGI. The CDR3 contains 13 residues. Trimming stripped 10 bases from V and 6 bases from J, with 18 bases between.

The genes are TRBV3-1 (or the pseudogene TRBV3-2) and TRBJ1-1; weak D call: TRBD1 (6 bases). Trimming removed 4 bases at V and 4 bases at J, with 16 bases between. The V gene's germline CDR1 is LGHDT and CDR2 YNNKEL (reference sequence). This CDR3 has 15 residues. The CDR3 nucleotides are TGTGCCAGCAGCCCAACGGGGGGCGTGAGCACTGAAGCTTTCTTT. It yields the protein CASSPTGGVSTEAFF.

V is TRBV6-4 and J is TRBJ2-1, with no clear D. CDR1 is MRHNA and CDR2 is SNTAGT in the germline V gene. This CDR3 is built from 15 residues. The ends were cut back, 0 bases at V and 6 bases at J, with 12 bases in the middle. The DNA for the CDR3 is TGTGCCAGCAGTGACTCATTGGGATGGGGCAATGAGCAGTTCTTC. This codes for CASSDSLGWGNEQFF.

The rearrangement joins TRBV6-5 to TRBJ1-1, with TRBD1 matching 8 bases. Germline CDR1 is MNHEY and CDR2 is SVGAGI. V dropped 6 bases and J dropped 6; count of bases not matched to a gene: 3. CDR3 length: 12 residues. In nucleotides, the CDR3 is TGTGCCAGCAGAGGGACAGGCTCTGAAGCTTTCTTT. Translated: CASRGTGSEAFF.

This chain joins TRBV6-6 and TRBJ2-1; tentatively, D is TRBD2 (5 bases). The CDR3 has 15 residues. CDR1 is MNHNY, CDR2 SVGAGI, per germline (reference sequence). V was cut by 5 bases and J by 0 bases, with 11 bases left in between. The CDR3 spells CASSLGLPSYNEQFF. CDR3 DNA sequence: TGTGCCAGCAGTCTAGGACTCCCCTCCTACAATGAGCAGTTCTTC.

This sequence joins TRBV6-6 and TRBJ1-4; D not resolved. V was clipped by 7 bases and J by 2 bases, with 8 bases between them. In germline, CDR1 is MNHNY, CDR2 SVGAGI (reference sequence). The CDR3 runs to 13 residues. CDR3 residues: CASTAGTNEKLFF. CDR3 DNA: TGTGCCAGCACTGCCGGGACTAATGAAAAACTGTTTTTT.

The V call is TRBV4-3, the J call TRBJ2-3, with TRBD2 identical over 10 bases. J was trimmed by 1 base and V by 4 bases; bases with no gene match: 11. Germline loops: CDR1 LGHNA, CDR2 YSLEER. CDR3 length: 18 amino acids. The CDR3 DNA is TGCGCCAGCAGCCCGCTAGCGGGGGCCTCAGGGGGCACAGATACGCAGTATTTT. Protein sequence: CASSPLAGASGGTDTQYF.